The rows below give T cell receptor beta chains drawn from one sample of a study of PD-1 blockade in classical Hodgkin lymphoma. TCRdb keeps only in-frame clones here, not all; method: immunoSEQ multiplex PCR. The sample shows fewer than 15,000 clones, 75% to 95% of them seen only once. Source: peripheral blood mononuclear cells (PBMCs), taken at baseline. These receptors all come from a human donor with classical Hodgkin lymphoma. Each CDR3 is given with its conserved first and last residue. The D gene is left open where the match is weak.

d_gene: TRBD1
v_gene: TRBV5-1
j_gene: TRBJ1-2
CDR3nt: TGCGCCAGCAGCATTGACCGGGACAGAATAAGCTATGGCTACACCTTC
CDR3aa: CASSIDRDRISYGYTF

d_gene: TRBD1
v_gene: TRBV5-1
j_gene: TRBJ1-1
CDR3nt: TGCGCCAGCAGCCCAACAGGGGTCGACACTGAAGCTTTCTTT
CDR3aa: CASSPTGVDTEAFF

d_gene: -
v_gene: TRBV5-1
j_gene: TRBJ1-5
CDR3nt: TGCGCCAGCAGCTTGTGGGGGGGCGCGAATCAGCCCCAGCATTTT
CDR3aa: CASSLWGGANQPQHF

d_gene: -
v_gene: TRBV5-1
j_gene: TRBJ2-5
CDR3nt: TGCGCCAGCAGTTTAACAAGGCAAGAGACCCAGTACTTC
CDR3aa: CASSLTRQETQYF

d_gene: -
v_gene: TRBV4-1
j_gene: TRBJ2-1
CDR3nt: TGCGCCAGCAGCCGACCCAACGCTCCCGTGGTCGGCGAGCAGTTCTTC
CDR3aa: CASSRPNAPVVGEQFF

d_gene: -
v_gene: TRBV4-2
j_gene: TRBJ2-1
CDR3nt: TGTGCCAGCGCAGGGAGGTGGACGGTCTCCTACAATGAGCAGTTCTTC
CDR3aa: CASAGRWTVSYNEQFF

d_gene: -
v_gene: TRBV5-1
j_gene: TRBJ1-1
CDR3nt: TGCGCCAGCAGCTTGGACAGGGACACTGAAGCTTTCTTT
CDR3aa: CASSLDRDTEAFF

d_gene: -
v_gene: TRBV5-4
j_gene: TRBJ2-7
CDR3nt: TGTGCCAGCAGCTTGGATCCTATAACCGGGACGGACAACTACGAGCAGTACTTC
CDR3aa: CASSLDPITGTDNYEQYF

d_gene: -
v_gene: TRBV5-1
j_gene: TRBJ1-1
CDR3nt: TGCGCCAGCAGCTTGGGGGGTGACACTGAAGCTTTCTTT
CDR3aa: CASSLGGDTEAFF

d_gene: -
v_gene: TRBV5-1
j_gene: TRBJ2-2
CDR3nt: TGCGCCAGCAGCCCGGCTCCAAACACCGGGGAGCTGTTTTTT
CDR3aa: CASSPAPNTGELFF

d_gene: -
v_gene: TRBV6-4
j_gene: TRBJ2-1
CDR3nt: TGTGCCAGCAGTGACAGAAACAATGAGCAGTTCTTC
CDR3aa: CASSDRNNEQFF

d_gene: -
v_gene: TRBV5-1
j_gene: TRBJ2-3
CDR3nt: TGCGCCAGCAGCTTGGGCTCGAGGGGGGCGGACACAGATACGCAGTATTTT
CDR3aa: CASSLGSRGADTDTQYF

d_gene: -
v_gene: TRBV7-9
j_gene: TRBJ1-2
CDR3nt: TGTGCCAGCAGCCAAACTCTCGGGCCGATTTTC
CDR3aa: CASSQTLGPIF